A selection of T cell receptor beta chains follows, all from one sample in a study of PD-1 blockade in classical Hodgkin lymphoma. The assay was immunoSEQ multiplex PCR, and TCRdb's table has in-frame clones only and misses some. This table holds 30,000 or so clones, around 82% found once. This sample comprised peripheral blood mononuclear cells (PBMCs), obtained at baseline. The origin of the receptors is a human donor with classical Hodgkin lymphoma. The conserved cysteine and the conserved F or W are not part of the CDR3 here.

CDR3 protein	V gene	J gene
ASSLEGVGTNEKLF	TRBV5-1	TRBJ1-4
ASSIDHQGDQAF	TRBV19	TRBJ1-1
ASIGTGASNEQF	TRBV6-5	TRBJ2-1
ASSLDRSDEAF	TRBV5-6	TRBJ1-1
ASNPQGLSADTQY	TRBV11-3	TRBJ2-3
ASSSRKTGGGYT	TRBV7-3	TRBJ1-2
ASSLGGAPQETQY	TRBV7-7	TRBJ2-5
ASSFTGTGNQPQH	TRBV28	TRBJ1-5
ASSLRRAGGQETQY	TRBV27	TRBJ2-5
ASSLGQGNPEQY	TRBV7-9	TRBJ2-7
AISEDREGEKLF	TRBV10-3	TRBJ1-4
ASKREDYGYT	TRBV6-6	TRBJ1-2
ASSESLDTQY	TRBV6-1	TRBJ2-3
ASSYGPNNEQF	TRBV6-5	TRBJ2-1
ASSNGGLGYEQY	TRBV6-5	TRBJ2-7
SVGQGDYGYT	TRBV29-1	TRBJ1-2
ASSLEREYGYT	TRBV7-2	TRBJ1-2
ASSPPTSGDGDTQY	TRBV18	TRBJ2-3
ATRLGETQY	TRBV6-4	TRBJ2-5
ASSLVPSLGNEQF	TRBV5-1	TRBJ2-1
ASSVEESNTEAF	TRBV9	TRBJ1-1
ASSVDRKAF	TRBV19	TRBJ1-1
ASSSRDQWYEQY	TRBV7-9	TRBJ2-7
ASRAGQGGHGELF	TRBV7-9	TRBJ2-2
ASSFRANYGYT	TRBV19	TRBJ1-2
ASSTGLNTEAF	TRBV28	TRBJ1-1